The next 3 T cell receptor beta chains were all read from a single sample in a study of cytomegalovirus exposure and HLA in healthy donors. The PCR was carried out with 60 Vbeta primers and 13 Jbeta primers. Generated by immunoSEQ multiplex PCR, the TCRdb table keeps only in-frame clones and is missing some. The profile shows about 150,000 clones, approximately 61% of them singletons. The sample consisted of PBMCs. These TCRs come from a human donor in good health.

This clone was seen once. CDR3 sequence: CASSPGLARNEKLFF. The CDR3, as DNA: TGTGCCAGCAGCCCCGGCTTAGCTCGTAATGAAAAACTGTTTTTT. This rearrangement joins TRBV5-6 to TRBJ1-4, with D uncertain. Germline CDR1 reads SGHDT; CDR2 reads YYEEEE. With 4 bases removed from V and 4 bases from J, the gap between germline ends came to 14 bases. This CDR3 contains 15 residues.

This chain links TRBV29-1 with TRBJ2-7; 10 bases map to TRBD1. CDR1 is SQVTM and CDR2 is ANQGSEA in the germline V gene. The CDR3 sequence is 15 residues long. With 5 bases clipped from V and 3 bases from J, the junction kept 10 bases outside the gene matches. CDR3 protein: CSVPRDRGPFYEQYF. For the CDR3, the DNA is TGCAGCGTTCCACGAGACAGGGGGCCATTCTACGAGCAGTACTTC.

The chain employs TRBV6-5 and TRBJ2-7, with 8 bases aligning to TRBD1. The CDR3 has 14 amino acids. The V gene end was trimmed by 5 bases and the J gene end by 5 bases; junction bases not matched to a gene: 8. The germline V gene has CDR1 MNHEY and CDR2 SVGAGI. Written as DNA, the CDR3 is TGTGCCAGCAGTCCCCGACAGGGGATCCACGAGCAGTACTTC. Protein: CASSPRQGIHEQYF.